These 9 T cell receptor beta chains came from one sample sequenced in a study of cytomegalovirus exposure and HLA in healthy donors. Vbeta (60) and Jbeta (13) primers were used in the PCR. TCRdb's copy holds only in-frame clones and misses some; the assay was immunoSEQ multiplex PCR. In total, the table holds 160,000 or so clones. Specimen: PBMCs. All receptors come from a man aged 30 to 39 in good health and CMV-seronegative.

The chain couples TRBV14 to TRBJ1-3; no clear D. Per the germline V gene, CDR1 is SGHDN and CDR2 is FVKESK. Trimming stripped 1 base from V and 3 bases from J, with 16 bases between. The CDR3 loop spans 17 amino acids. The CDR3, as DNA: TGTGCCAGCAGCCAAGTTCTGGGGAGGTCAGGTGGAAACACCATATATTTT. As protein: CASSQVLGRSGGNTIYF.

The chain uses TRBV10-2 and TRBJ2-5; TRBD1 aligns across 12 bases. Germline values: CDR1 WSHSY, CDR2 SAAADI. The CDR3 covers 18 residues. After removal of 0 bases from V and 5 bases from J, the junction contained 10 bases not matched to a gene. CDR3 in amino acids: CASSESRTGTGGRETQYF. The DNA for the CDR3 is TGCGCCAGCAGTGAGTCACGGACCGGGACAGGGGGCCGGGAGACCCAGTACTTC.

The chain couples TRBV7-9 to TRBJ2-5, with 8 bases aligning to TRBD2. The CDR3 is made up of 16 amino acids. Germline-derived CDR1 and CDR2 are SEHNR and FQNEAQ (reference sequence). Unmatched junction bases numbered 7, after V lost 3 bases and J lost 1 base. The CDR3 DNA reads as TGTGCCAGCAGCTTTGGGTTCGCGGGAGGCCAAGAGACCCAGTACTTC. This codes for CASSFGFAGGQETQYF.

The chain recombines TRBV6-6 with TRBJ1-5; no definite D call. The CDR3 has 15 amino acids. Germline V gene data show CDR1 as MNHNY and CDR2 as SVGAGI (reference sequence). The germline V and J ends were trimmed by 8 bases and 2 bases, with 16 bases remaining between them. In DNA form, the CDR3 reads TGTGCCAGCGACTCCGGGAACTTCGGCAATCAGCCCCAGCATTTT. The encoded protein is CASDSGNFGNQPQHF.

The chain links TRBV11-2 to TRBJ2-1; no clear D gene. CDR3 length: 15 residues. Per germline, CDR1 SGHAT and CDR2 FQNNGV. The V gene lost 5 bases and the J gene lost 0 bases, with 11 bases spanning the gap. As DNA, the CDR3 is TGTGCCAGCAGCCTATTTACGAGCTCCTACAATGAGCAGTTCTTC. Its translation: CASSLFTSSYNEQFF.

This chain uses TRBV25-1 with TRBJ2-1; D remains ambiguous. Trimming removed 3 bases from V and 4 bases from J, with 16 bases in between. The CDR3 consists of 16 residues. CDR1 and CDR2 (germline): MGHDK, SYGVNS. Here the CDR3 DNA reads TGTGCCAGCAGTGAGGGTATAGCACGAGAGTACAATGAGCAGTTCTTC. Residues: CASSEGIAREYNEQFF.

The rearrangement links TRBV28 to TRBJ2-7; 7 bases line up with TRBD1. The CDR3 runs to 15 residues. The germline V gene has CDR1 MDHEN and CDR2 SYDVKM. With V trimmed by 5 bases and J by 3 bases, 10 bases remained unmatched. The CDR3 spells CASSPVGQDNYEQYF. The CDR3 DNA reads TGTGCCAGCAGTCCAGTAGGACAGGATAACTACGAGCAGTACTTC.

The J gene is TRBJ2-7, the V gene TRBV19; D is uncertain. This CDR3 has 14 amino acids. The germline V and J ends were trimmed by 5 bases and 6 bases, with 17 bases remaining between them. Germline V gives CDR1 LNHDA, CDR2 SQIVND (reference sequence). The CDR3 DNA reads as TGTGCCAGTAGTTCAGTCGGCGGCCCGTCCGAGCAGTACTTC. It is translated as CASSSVGGPSEQYF.

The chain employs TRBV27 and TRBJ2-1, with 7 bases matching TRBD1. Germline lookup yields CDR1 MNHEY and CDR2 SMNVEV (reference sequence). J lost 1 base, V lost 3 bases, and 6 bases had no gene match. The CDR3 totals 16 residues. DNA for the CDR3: TGTGCCAGCAGTTTCCGACAGGGTTCATCCTACAATGAGCAGTTCTTC. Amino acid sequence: CASSFRQGSSYNEQFF.